The 5 T cell receptor beta chains below were found in one sample sequenced in a study of Ad26.COV2.S vaccination and SARS-CoV-2 variants. Sequenced by immunoSEQ multiplex PCR; TCRdb stores in-frame clones only, minus some. The sample has under 500,000 clones; about 90% are singletons. Indicated treatment: around 19 received Ad26.COV2.S at low or high dose, single or two shots; 5 received placebo; per-sample allocation not given. Day 63 after the first injection of vaccine or placebo was the sampling time. The sequences come from peripheral blood, collected in a trial of Ad26.COV2.S vaccine versus placebo. The origin of the receptors is a person between 18 and 60 years old who received the Ad26.COV2.S COVID-19 vaccine or a placebo.

The genes are TRBV7-2 and TRBJ2-1; D is ambiguous. Trimming left V 3 bases short and J 6 bases short, with 12 bases between. The CDR3 is made up of 14 amino acids. Germline V gives CDR1 SGHTA, CDR2 FQGNSA. CDR3 bases: TGTGCCAGCAGCTTGTTAGGGCTGCGCAATGAGCAGTTCTTC. This codes for CASSLLGLRNEQFF. Complete variable domain (other parts from reference TRBV7-2 and TRBJ2-1): GAGVSQSPSNKVTEKGKDVELRCDPISGHTALYWYRQSLGQGLEFLIYFQGNSAPDKSGLPSDRFSAERTGGSVSTLTIQRTQQEDSAVYLCASSLLGLRNEQFFGPGTRLTVL.

CDR3 sequence (DNA): TGCGCCAGCAGCCAAGATATCGGTCAGCCCCAGCATTTT. As protein: CASSQDIGQPQHF. The V call is TRBV4-3, the J call TRBJ1-5; D unresolved. The CDR3 spans 13 residues. Per the germline V gene, CDR1 is LGHNA and CDR2 is YSLEER. Trimming cost V 0 bases and J 6 bases, with 6 bases left between them.

The chain has TRBV2 and TRBJ2-2; D remains ambiguous. V was trimmed by 4 bases and J by 3 bases, leaving 6 bases between them. This CDR3 contains 13 residues. From germline, CDR1 is SNHLY and CDR2 FYNNEI. This CDR3 reads CASSVYDTGELFF. Written as DNA, the CDR3 is TGTGCCAGCAGTGTTTATGACACCGGGGAGCTGTTTTTT.

The J gene is TRBJ2-7, the V gene TRBV6-2 or TRBV6-3, with 7 nucleotides matching TRBD1. Germline CDR1 and CDR2: MNHEY and SVGEGT. This CDR3 comprises 14 residues. The V and J ends lost 5 bases and 2 bases, in that order; junction bases with no gene match: 6. DNA of the CDR3: TGTGCCAGCAGTCATCAAGGACAGGCCTACGAGCAGTACTTC. It encodes CASSHQGQAYEQYF.

The V and J genes are TRBV28 and TRBJ1-2, with D uncertain. The CDR3 runs 14 residues. The ends were cut back, 1 base at V and 7 bases at J, with 13 bases in the middle. Germline V gene lookup returns CDR1 MDHEN and CDR2 SYDVKM. The CDR3: CASSLSPGRSGYTF. CDR3 in DNA: TGTGCCAGCAGTTTATCGCCCGGGCGTAGTGGCTACACCTTC.